Listed here are 23 T cell receptor beta chains from one sample, sequenced in a study of response to subunit inactivated influenza vaccine. TCRdb itself ran the RT-PCR reads through MiXCR, one entry per CDR3 protein. Of 710,000 or so distinct CDR3 sequences in the sample, 15% to 19% were seen once. Sequenced here: PBMCs from blood, sampled roughly 13 days after vaccination. The source is a man aged 45-60 years who received an inactivated influenza vaccine.

Of note for this clonotype: Germline and junction disagree at one end, which may indicate a read error. This chain connects TRBV9 to TRBJ2-1, with D tentatively TRBD1 (5 bases). CDR1 is SGDLS and CDR2 is YYNGEE in the germline V gene. The CDR3 loop spans 16 amino acids. This CDR3 reads CTSSVGESSSYNEQFF. In DNA form, the CDR3 reads TGTACCAGCAGCGTAGGGGAAAGTAGCTCCTACAATGAGCAGTTCTTC.

The V gene is TRBV7-9, the J gene TRBJ1-1; D perhaps matches TRBD1 (5 bases). From germline, CDR1 is SEHNR and CDR2 FQNEAQ (reference sequence). The CDR3 is 14 amino acids. The V and J ends lost 4 bases and 0 bases respectively, with 9 bases between them. In DNA, the CDR3 is TGTGCCAGCAGCTCCGACAGCATGAACACTGAAGCTTTCTTT. This sequence encodes CASSSDSMNTEAFF.

This clonotype has just a few counts. The V and J genes are TRBV7-2 and TRBJ2-4, with a weak D call TRBD2 (6 bases). Germline V gene lookup returns CDR1 SGHTA and CDR2 FQGNSA. Trimming took off 7 bases at V and 9 bases at J, with 19 bases between the two ends. This CDR3 contains 14 residues. The chain's CDR3 is CASTPVGGSGIQYF. CDR3 coding DNA: TGTGCCAGCACCCCCGTCGGGGGAAGTGGCATTCAGTACTTC.

This chain links TRBV4-3 with TRBJ2-1, with 8 nucleotides matching TRBD1. This CDR3 contains 17 residues. V gave up 1 base and J gave up 9 bases; unmatched junction bases: 14. From germline, CDR1 is LGHNA and CDR2 YSLEER. As DNA, the CDR3 is TGCGCCAGCAGCCAAGTAGCCCCGACAGGGGCGCTCTTTGAGCAGTTCTTC. It codes for CASSQVAPTGALFEQFF.

This chain uses TRBV20-1 with TRBJ2-7, with D tentatively TRBD2 (5 bases). Germline V gene lookup returns CDR1 DFQATT and CDR2 SNEGSKA (reference sequence). The CDR3 consists of 15 residues. DNA for the CDR3: TGCACTGCCACGGATTCGGGGAAGTCACTCTACGAGCAGTACTTC. It translates to CTATDSGKSLYEQYF.

DNA for the CDR3: TGTGCCATCAGCAGGGGGGTTGAAGCTTTCTTT. Protein sequence: CAISRGVEAFF. The V call is TRBV10-3, the J call TRBJ1-1, with 7 nucleotides matching TRBD1. The germline V gene encodes CDR1 ENHRY and CDR2 SYGVKD. This CDR3 is built from 11 residues. The V segment lost 6 bases and the J segment 7 bases; nucleotides outside the gene matches: 2.

This clonotype was observed a handful of times. The CDR3 region has the DNA TGTGCCTGGAGTGATGGACTGGGGAGCACAGATACGCAGTATTTT. Its translation: CAWSDGLGSTDTQYF. V and J are TRBV30 and TRBJ2-3; D may be TRBD2 (5 bases). Germline V gene sequence: CDR1 GTSNPN, CDR2 SVGIG (reference sequence). V was pared by 1 base and J by 0 bases, with 11 bases between. The length of the CDR3 is 15 residues.

Regarding this clonotype: A junction end diverges from the germline sequence, so it may reflect a read error. This chain joins TRBV6-1 and TRBJ2-7; TRBD1 matches at 7 bases. The CDR3 is 13 residues long. CDR1 is MNHNS, CDR2 SASEGT, per germline. CDR3 coding DNA: TGTGCCAGCAGGGAAGGGACAGCGAGAGAGCAGTACTTC. Its protein product is CASREGTAREQYF.

This chain connects TRBV5-1 to TRBJ1-1; no reliable D call. Germline CDR1 is SGHRS and CDR2 is YFSETQ. V lost 0 bases and J lost 3, with 9 bases in between. This CDR3 comprises 14 residues. Here the CDR3 reads CASSLGGRDTEAFF. In DNA, the CDR3 is TGCGCCAGCAGCTTGGGAGGGAGGGACACTGAAGCTTTCTTT.

In this sample, this clonotype turned up a few times. CDR3 residues: CASSLAEGTRLWGQYF. Written as DNA, the CDR3 is TGTGCCAGCAGCTTAGCGGAGGGGACCCGTCTATGGGGGCAGTATTTT. V is TRBV7-2 and J is TRBJ2-3; D is possibly TRBD2 (6 bases). The CDR3 consists of 16 residues. The germline V gene has CDR1 SGHTA and CDR2 FQGNSA. The V end was cut by 0 bases, the J end by 11 bases, with 21 bases between.

The chain has TRBV20-1 and TRBJ2-3, with TRBD2 as a possible D gene (6 bases). Deletions cut 6 bases from V and 2 bases from J, with 21 bases between. Germline loops: CDR1 DFQATT, CDR2 SNEGSKA (reference sequence). This CDR3 contains 16 residues. In nucleotides, the CDR3 is TGCAGTGCCCCGACCCCGCGGCGGGAAAACACAGATACGCAGTATTTT. Its translation is CSAPTPRRENTDTQYF.

At least ten counts were recorded for this clonotype. The rearrangement uses TRBV7-2 and TRBJ2-3; 11 positions agree with TRBD2. The CDR3 contains 14 residues. Germline V gene sequence: CDR1 SGHTA, CDR2 FQGNSA. V lost 4 bases, J lost 8 bases, and 5 bases stayed unmatched. CDR3 region: CASSSETSGGTQYF. The CDR3 region has the DNA TGTGCCAGCAGCTCGGAAACTAGCGGGGGTACGCAGTATTTT.

In its sample, this clonotype was seen a few times. The chain has TRBV5-5 and TRBJ2-5, with TRBD2 as a possible D gene (6 bases). CDR3 length: 13 residues. V was trimmed by 5 bases and J by 4 bases, leaving 12 bases between them. The germline V gene encodes CDR1 SGHKS and CDR2 YYEKEE (reference sequence). The CDR3 is CASRPDGGETQYF. CDR3 bases: TGTGCCAGCAGACCTGACGGGGGAGAGACCCAGTACTTC.

This chain joins TRBV15 and TRBJ2-7, with 8 bases aligning to TRBD2. The germline V gene has CDR1 LNHNV and CDR2 YYDKDF (reference sequence). This CDR3 comprises 18 residues. V lost 0 bases, J lost 2 bases, and 12 bases stayed unmatched. In DNA, the CDR3 is TGTGCCACCAGCAGAGATTACCCTTATAAGCGGGGGACCTACGAGCAGTACTTC. Its translation is CATSRDYPYKRGTYEQYF.

V and J are TRBV25-1 and TRBJ2-7; weak D call: TRBD2 (5 bases). The CDR3 is 12 residues long. CDR1 and CDR2 from the germline V gene are MGHDK and SYGVNS. V gave up 6 bases and J gave up 4 bases, with 10 bases separating them. The CDR3 region has the DNA TGTGCCAGCAGGGGCCGGGGTTACGAGCAGTACTTC. Its translation is CASRGRGYEQYF.

A few counts support this clonotype. The chain has TRBV4-3 and TRBJ1-1, with D possibly TRBD1 on 6 matching bases. The CDR3 sequence is 13 residues long. Trimming left V 0 bases short and J 10 bases short, with 12 bases between. Germline CDR1 reads LGHNA; CDR2 reads YSLEER. CDR3 in amino acids: CASSQDRGAGAFF. In nucleotides, the CDR3 is TGCGCCAGCAGCCAAGACAGGGGCGCGGGAGCTTTCTTT.

The table lists this clonotype with many counts. The CDR3 DNA sequence: TGTGCCAGCAGTGAATCTGAGGGTCAGGGGGGTTACGAGCAGTACTTC. Translation: CASSESEGQGGYEQYF. The chain carries TRBV25-1 and TRBJ2-7, with a tentative D call TRBD1 (7 bases). The CDR3 covers 16 residues. The V end was cut by 1 base, the J end by 4 bases, with 17 bases between. CDR1 is MGHDK, CDR2 SYGVNS, per germline.

This clonotype came up many times. The J gene is TRBJ2-1, the V gene TRBV3-1; 7 positions agree with TRBD2. The CDR3 loop spans 16 amino acids. V lost 0 bases and J lost 4; bases outside the gene matches: 6. Germline CDR1 and CDR2: LGHDT and YNNKEL (reference sequence). CDR3 nucleotide sequence: TGTGCCAGCAGCCAAGATCCGGGACTAATATACAATGAGCAGTTCTTC. It yields the protein CASSQDPGLIYNEQFF.

There are a few counts of this clonotype. V is TRBV2 and J is TRBJ2-2, with D unresolved. Trimming removed 1 base at V and 1 base at J, with 7 bases between. In germline, CDR1 is SNHLY, CDR2 FYNNEI. The CDR3 loop spans 15 amino acids. CDR3 sequence: CASSEGLENTGELFF. CDR3 DNA sequence: TGTGCCAGCAGTGAAGGTCTGGAGAACACCGGGGAGCTGTTTTTT. The full variable domain, with the rest looked up from reference TRBV2 and TRBJ2-2, is EPEVTQTPSHQVTQMGQEVILRCVPISNHLYFYWYRQILGQKVEFLVSFYNNEISEKSEIFDDQFSVERPDGSNFTLKIRSTKLEDSAMYFCASSEGLENTGELFFGEGSRLTVL.

There are many counts of this clonotype. This chain links TRBV7-3 with TRBJ2-5, with a possible D match to TRBD2 (5 bases). The V and J ends lost 0 bases and 4 bases respectively, with 12 bases between them. The CDR3 has 15 amino acids. Germline V gene sequence: CDR1 SGHTA, CDR2 FQGTGA. The chain's CDR3 is CASSLTGAALETQYF. The CDR3 DNA sequence: TGTGCCAGCAGCTTAACGGGAGCGGCGCTAGAGACCCAGTACTTC.

This chain links TRBV4-3 with TRBJ2-7; D assignment may be TRBD1 or TRBD2 (5 bases each). The CDR3 extends over 16 amino acids. V was shortened by 0 bases and J by 6 bases, with 18 bases between the two germline ends. CDR1 LGHNA and CDR2 YSLEER come from the germline V gene. The CDR3 spells CASSQDGDAGFSEQYF. CDR3 DNA: TGCGCCAGCAGCCAAGATGGGGACGCGGGTTTTTCCGAGCAGTACTTC.

The V call is TRBV29-1, the J call TRBJ2-3, with TRBD2 matching over 10 bases. Looked up from germline, CDR1 is SQVTM and CDR2 is ANQGSEA. With V trimmed by 6 bases and J by 5 bases, 8 bases remained unmatched. The CDR3 has 14 residues. CDR3 coding DNA: TGCAGCGTGGTAGCGGGGGGTGATATAGATACGCAGTATTTT. Encoded protein: CSVVAGGDIDTQYF.

This clonotype was observed at least ten times. The rearrangement uses TRBV7-2 and TRBJ2-2; D gene ambiguous. The CDR3 covers 15 residues. Trimming took 3 bases from V and 7 from J, leaving 15 bases between them. Germline V gene data show CDR1 as SGHTA and CDR2 as FQGNSA. CDR3: CASSFQTGSGGELFF. In DNA form, the CDR3 reads TGTGCCAGCAGCTTCCAGACTGGCAGTGGCGGGGAGCTGTTTTTT.